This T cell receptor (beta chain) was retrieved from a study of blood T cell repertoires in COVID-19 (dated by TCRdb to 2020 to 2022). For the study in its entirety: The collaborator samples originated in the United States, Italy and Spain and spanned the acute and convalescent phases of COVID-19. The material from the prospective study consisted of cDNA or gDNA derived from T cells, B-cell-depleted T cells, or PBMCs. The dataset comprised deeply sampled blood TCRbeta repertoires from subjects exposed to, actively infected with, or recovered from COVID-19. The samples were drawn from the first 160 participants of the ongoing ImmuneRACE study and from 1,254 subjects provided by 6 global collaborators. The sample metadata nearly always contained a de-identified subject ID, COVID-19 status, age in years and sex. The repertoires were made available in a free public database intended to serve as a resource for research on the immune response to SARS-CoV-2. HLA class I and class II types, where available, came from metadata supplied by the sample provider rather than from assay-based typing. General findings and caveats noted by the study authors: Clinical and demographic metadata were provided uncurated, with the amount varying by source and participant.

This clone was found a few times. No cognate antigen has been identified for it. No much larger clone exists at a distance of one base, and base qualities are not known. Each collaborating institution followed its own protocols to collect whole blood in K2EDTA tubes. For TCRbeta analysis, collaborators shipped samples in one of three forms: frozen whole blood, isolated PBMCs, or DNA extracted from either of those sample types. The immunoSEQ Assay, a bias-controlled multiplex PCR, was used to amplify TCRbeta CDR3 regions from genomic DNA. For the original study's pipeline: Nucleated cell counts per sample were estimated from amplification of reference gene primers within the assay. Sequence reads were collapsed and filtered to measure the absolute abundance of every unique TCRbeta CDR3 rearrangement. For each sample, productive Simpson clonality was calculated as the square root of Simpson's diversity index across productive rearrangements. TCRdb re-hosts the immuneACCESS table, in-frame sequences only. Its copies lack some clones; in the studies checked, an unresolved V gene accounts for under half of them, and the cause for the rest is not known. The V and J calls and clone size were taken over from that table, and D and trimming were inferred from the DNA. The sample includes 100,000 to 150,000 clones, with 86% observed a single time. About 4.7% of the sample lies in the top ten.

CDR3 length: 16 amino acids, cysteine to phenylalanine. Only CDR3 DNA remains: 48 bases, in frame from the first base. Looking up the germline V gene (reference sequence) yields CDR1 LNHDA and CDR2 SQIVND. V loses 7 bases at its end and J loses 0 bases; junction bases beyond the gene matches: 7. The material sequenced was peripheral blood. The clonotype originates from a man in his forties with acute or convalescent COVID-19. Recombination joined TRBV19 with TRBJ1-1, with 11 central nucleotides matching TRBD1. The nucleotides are TGTGCCAGTACTTCAGGACAGGGGGCTTTGAACACTGAAGCTTTCTTT. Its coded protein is CASTSGQGALNTEAFF.